Below, 30 T cell receptor beta chains from the same sample are listed, as sequenced in a study of blood T cell repertoires in COVID-19. Using immunoSEQ multiplex PCR, the repertoire was profiled, and TCRdb retains in-frame clones only, with some absent. This table has about 180,000 clones, over 75% appearing once. The sequencing sample was made of peripheral blood. These receptors came from a man aged 35 to 55 with active or convalescent COVID-19.

The chain combines TRBV6-5 with TRBJ1-1, with 9 bases identical to TRBD1. The CDR3 spans 13 residues. J was trimmed by 4 bases and V by 6 bases; bases with no gene match: 3. The germline V gene encodes CDR1 MNHEY and CDR2 SVGAGI. The CDR3 DNA sequence: TGTGCCAGCAGCCAGGGACAGGGCACTGAAGCTTTCTTT. Its protein product is CASSQGQGTEAFF.

This rearrangement joins TRBV28 to TRBJ1-2; 7 bases match TRBD1. CDR3 size: 13 residues. After removal of 4 bases from V and 8 bases from J, the junction contained 7 bases not matched to a gene. Looked up from germline, CDR1 is MDHEN and CDR2 is SYDVKM. In nucleotides, the CDR3 is TGTGCCAGCAGTTACAGGGGCACGGACGGCTACACCTTC. Translated: CASSYRGTDGYTF.

CDR3 amino acids: CAWSLSNNEKLFF. The CDR3 nucleotides read TGTGCCTGGAGTCTTAGCAATAATGAAAAACTGTTTTTT. This chain links TRBV30 with TRBJ1-4, with no clear D. The CDR3 totals 13 residues. Deletions cut 2 bases from V and 4 bases from J, with 8 bases between. Germline lookup yields CDR1 GTSNPN and CDR2 SVGIG (reference sequence). Complete variable domain (other parts from reference TRBV30 and TRBJ1-4): SQTIHQWPATLVQPVGSPLSLECTVEGTSNPNLYWYRQAAGRGLQLLFYSVGIGQISSEVPQNLSASRPQDRQFILSSKKLLLSDSGFYLCAWSLSNNEKLFFGSGTQLSVL.

The chain links TRBV6-5 to TRBJ1-2; weak D call: TRBD1 (5 bases). CDR1 and CDR2 (germline): MNHEY, SVGAGI. With 4 bases removed from V and 3 bases from J, the gap between germline ends came to 9 bases. This CDR3 has 13 amino acids. The CDR3 loop is CASSLGGDYGYTF. For the CDR3, the DNA is TGTGCCAGCAGTTTGGGGGGGGACTATGGCTACACCTTC.

This clone has more than one count but fewer than ten. The V gene is TRBV27, the J gene TRBJ1-6; 7 positions match TRBD1. In germline, CDR1 is MNHEY, CDR2 SMNVEV (reference sequence). The CDR3 sequence is 15 residues long. The V segment lost 7 bases and the J segment 7 bases; nucleotides outside the gene matches: 10. This chain's CDR3 is CASILTGQLNSPLHF. DNA of the CDR3: TGTGCCAGCATTCTAACGGGACAGCTAAATTCACCCCTCCACTTT.

The chain links TRBV6-4 to TRBJ1-6; possibly TRBD1 for D (6 bases). With 2 bases removed from V and 6 bases from J, the gap between germline ends came to 11 bases. Germline assignment: CDR1 MRHNA and CDR2 SNTAGT. The length of the CDR3 is 15 residues. CDR3: CASSDGGAGNSPLHF. The CDR3, as DNA: TGTGCCAGCAGTGACGGGGGGGCAGGTAATTCACCCCTCCACTTT.

This chain joins TRBV4-1 and TRBJ2-7; 10 bases are shared with TRBD1. CDR1 is MGHRA and CDR2 is YSYEKL in the germline V gene. The CDR3 is 18 amino acids. The J segment lost 2 bases and the V segment lost 4 bases, leaving 14 bases of the junction unmatched. The CDR3 DNA is TGCGCCAGCAGCCCAGACTTCGACAGGGGGCTTCCGACCTACGAGCAGTACTTC. Its protein product is CASSPDFDRGLPTYEQYF.

The gene calls are TRBV18 and TRBJ2-6; 13 bases align to TRBD2. CDR1 KGHSH and CDR2 LQKENI come from the germline V gene. V was clipped by 0 bases and J by 2 bases; unmatched bases: 1. The CDR3 is 18 residues long. CDR3 coding DNA: TGTGCCAGCTCACCACCTACTAGCGGGGGGGCTGGGGCCAACGTCCTGACTTTC. Translation gives CASSPPTSGGAGANVLTF.

The V call is TRBV28, the J call TRBJ1-1; 9 bases agree with TRBD1. The CDR3 has 14 residues. The germline CDR1 and CDR2 sequences are MDHEN and SYDVKM. J gave up 5 bases and V 5 bases, and 6 bases lay outside the gene matches. CDR3 sequence (DNA): TGTGCCAGCAGTCCACAGGGGGCGCGTACTGAAGCTTTCTTT. It specifies CASSPQGARTEAFF. Looking up the rest from reference TRBV28 and TRBJ1-1 gives the full variable domain: DVKVTQSSRYLVKRTGEKVFLECVQDMDHENMFWYRQDPGLGLRLIYFSYDVKMKEKGDIPEGYSVSREKKERFSLILESASTNQTSMYLCASSPQGARTEAFFGQGTRLTVV.

This chain uses TRBV7-2 with TRBJ1-1; D is unresolved. The CDR3 covers 14 residues. In germline, CDR1 is SGHTA, CDR2 FQGNSA. Between the trimmed V and J ends, which lost 5 bases and 4 bases, there was a span of 14 bases. Here the CDR3 DNA reads TGTGCCAGCAGCCCCGGCGCAGAGGGCACTGAAGCTTTCTTT. It yields the protein CASSPGAEGTEAFF. Looking up the rest from reference TRBV7-2 and TRBJ1-1 gives the full variable domain: GAGVSQSPSNKVTEKGKDVELRCDPISGHTALYWYRQSLGQGLEFLIYFQGNSAPDKSGLPSDRFSAERTGGSVSTLTIQRTQQEDSAVYLCASSPGAEGTEAFFGQGTRLTVV.

This clone was seen only a few times. V and J are TRBV2 and TRBJ2-5, with 9 positions matching TRBD1. Trimming cost V 6 bases and J 2 bases; bases outside gene matches: 7. Germline V lookup: CDR1 SNHLY, CDR2 FYNNEI. The CDR3 totals 15 residues. CDR3 protein: CASSLDRGIQETQYF. The CDR3 bases are TGTGCCAGCAGCTTGGACAGGGGCATACAAGAGACCCAGTACTTC.

This clone was found a few times. The chain carries TRBV25-1 and TRBJ1-1, with 7 nucleotides matching TRBD1. V dropped 7 bases and J dropped 7; count of bases not matched to a gene: 6. There are 12 residues in the CDR3. Per the germline V gene, CDR1 is MGHDK and CDR2 is SYGVNS. CDR3 amino acids: CASIDRVNEAFF. CDR3 in DNA: TGTGCCAGCATCGACAGGGTGAATGAAGCTTTCTTT.

This rearrangement joins TRBV5-1 to TRBJ2-2, with D unclear. Trimming removed 0 bases from V and 0 bases from J, with 9 bases in between. This CDR3 has 16 amino acids. Germline CDR1 is SGHRS and CDR2 is YFSETQ. CDR3 DNA sequence: TGCGCCAGCAGCTTGGGTGATGGCCCGAACACCGGGGAGCTGTTTTTT. Protein: CASSLGDGPNTGELFF.

The chain recombines TRBV28 with TRBJ1-2, with 8 bases fitting TRBD1. The CDR3 is 14 residues long. V dropped 4 bases and J dropped 1; count of bases not matched to a gene: 2. The germline V gene has CDR1 MDHEN and CDR2 SYDVKM. The chain's CDR3 is CASSYGQGNYGYTF. CDR3 sequence (DNA): TGTGCCAGCAGTTACGGACAGGGTAACTATGGCTACACCTTC.

This clone was seen more than once but under ten times. This rearrangement joins TRBV10-3 to TRBJ1-1; the match to TRBD1 covers 7 bases. Germline V lookup: CDR1 ENHRY, CDR2 SYGVKD. The CDR3 is 14 residues long. Losses at the gene ends were 4 bases for V and 1 base for J; bases not matched to a gene: 3. The CDR3 loop is CAISVDRENTEAFF. As DNA, the CDR3 is TGTGCCATCAGTGTCGACAGGGAGAACACTGAAGCTTTCTTT.

This sequence joins TRBV30 and TRBJ2-7; 7 bases are shared with TRBD1. With 2 bases clipped from V and 4 bases from J, the junction kept 8 bases outside the gene matches. This CDR3 is built from 14 residues. Germline V gene sequence: CDR1 GTSNPN, CDR2 SVGIG (reference sequence). The CDR3 here is CAWSHKGTAYEQYF. As DNA, the CDR3 is TGTGCCTGGAGTCATAAAGGGACAGCTTACGAGCAGTACTTC.

The chain has TRBV7-9 and TRBJ1-4, with D hard to call. There are 15 residues in the CDR3. CDR1 SEHNR and CDR2 FQNEAQ come from the germline V gene (reference sequence). V lost 2 bases and J 8 bases, leaving 15 bases between the germline ends. The CDR3 protein is CASSLFLRGGEKLFF. The CDR3 region has the DNA TGTGCCAGCAGCTTATTTTTGCGGGGTGGCGAAAAACTGTTTTTT.

CDR3 nucleotides: TGTGCCTGGGACAGGGGACGCGAGCAGTACTTC. This sequence encodes CAWDRGREQYF. The chain joins TRBV30 to TRBJ2-7; 8 bases are shared with TRBD1. The CDR3 is made up of 11 amino acids. V lost 5 bases and J lost 6; bases outside the gene matches: 3. CDR1 is GTSNPN and CDR2 is SVGIG in the germline V gene (reference sequence).

The chain is built from TRBV5-1 and TRBJ2-1, with TRBD2 matching 8 bases. The ends lost 5 bases at V and 5 bases at J; junction bases unmatched: 6. CDR3 length: 14 amino acids. Germline V lookup: CDR1 SGHRS, CDR2 YFSETQ. CDR3 loop: CASRTFSGNNEQFF. Here the CDR3 DNA reads TGCGCCAGCAGAACTTTTAGCGGGAACAATGAGCAGTTCTTC. The complete variable domain, with remaining parts taken from reference TRBV5-1 and TRBJ2-1, reads KAGVTQTPRYLIKTRGQQVTLSCSPISGHRSVSWYQQTPGQGLQFLFEYFSETQRNKGNFPGRFSGRQFSNSRSEMNVSTLELGDSALYLCASRTFSGNNEQFFGPGTRLTVL.

This chain connects TRBV11-1 to TRBJ1-1; 9 nucleotides align to TRBD1. Germline lookup yields CDR1 SGHAT and CDR2 FQDESV (reference sequence). The CDR3 is 15 residues long. Losses at the gene ends were 4 bases for V and 5 bases for J; bases not matched to a gene: 8. CDR3 coding DNA: TGTGCCAGCAGCTCTGCACAGGGGGCCGGGACTGAAGCTTTCTTT. It translates to CASSSAQGAGTEAFF.

This chain connects TRBV6-5 to TRBJ2-2; 7 bases match TRBD1. The CDR3 sequence is 15 residues long. V shed 5 bases and J 2 bases; nucleotides not matched to a gene: 5. Germline assignment: CDR1 MNHEY and CDR2 SVGAGI. The CDR3: CASSIEGGNTGELFF. The CDR3 nucleotides read TGTGCCAGCAGTATTGAAGGGGGCAACACCGGGGAGCTGTTTTTT.

V and J are TRBV7-2 and TRBJ1-3, with 11 bases fitting TRBD1. The V and J ends lost 5 bases and 2 bases, in that order; junction bases with no gene match: 2. This CDR3 is built from 15 residues. The germline gives CDR1 SGHTA, CDR2 FQGNSA. This CDR3 is CASSRDRGTGNTIYF. The CDR3 DNA is TGTGCCAGCAGCAGGGACAGGGGGACTGGAAACACCATATATTTT.

The genes are TRBV6-5 and TRBJ1-1, with D possibly being TRBD1 (6 bases). The CDR3 has 14 amino acids. Germline V gene lookup returns CDR1 MNHEY and CDR2 SVGAGI. V shed 6 bases and J shed 1 base, with 12 bases lying between them. The CDR3 reads CASRTATGNTEAFF. Here the CDR3 DNA reads TGTGCCAGCAGAACGGCGACAGGGAACACTGAAGCTTTCTTT.

The chain links TRBV19 to TRBJ2-7, with a tentative D call TRBD2 (6 bases). Germline loops: CDR1 LNHDA, CDR2 SQIVND (reference sequence). CDR3 length: 15 residues. V lost 3 bases to trimming and J lost 4 bases, with 16 bases between them. The chain's CDR3 is CASSIAGQGGYEQYF. The DNA for the CDR3 is TGTGCCAGTAGTATCGCTGGGCAGGGAGGATACGAGCAGTACTTC.

The chain has TRBV28 and TRBJ2-1, with D perhaps matching TRBD2 (5 bases). The CDR3 length is 14 residues. Looked up from germline, CDR1 is MDHEN and CDR2 is SYDVKM. With 9 bases removed from V and 10 bases from J, the gap between germline ends came to 22 bases. The CDR3 coding sequence is TGTGCCAGTTGGACTGGGCAGGTGATAGGGGAGCAGTTCTTC. Translated, it gives CASWTGQVIGEQFF.

V usage is TRBV7-6 and J usage is TRBJ1-3; D is undetermined. This CDR3 spans 17 amino acids. Trimming pared 5 bases from V and 1 base from J, leaving 18 bases between. The germline V gene has CDR1 SGHVS and CDR2 FNYEAQ. In nucleotides, the CDR3 is TGTGCCAGCAGCCCTCTGTGGCTTGGACTTTCTGGAAACACCATATATTTT. Translating it yields CASSPLWLGLSGNTIYF. The complete variable domain, with remaining parts taken from reference TRBV7-6 and TRBJ1-3, reads GAGVSQSPRYKVTKRGQDVALRCDPISGHVSLYWYRQALGQGPEFLTYFNYEAQQDKSGLPNDRFSAERPEGSISTLTIQRTEQRDSAMYRCASSPLWLGLSGNTIYFGEGSWLTVV.

The CDR3 sequence: CSVLPGGSGYTF. CDR3 in DNA: TGCAGCGTTTTACCAGGGGGTAGCGGCTACACCTTC. V usage is TRBV29-1 and J usage is TRBJ1-2; 7 bases map to TRBD1. The junction had 8 bases not matched to a gene; V was cut back by 5 bases and J by 8 bases. Germline CDR1 is SQVTM and CDR2 is ANQGSEA. The CDR3 runs 12 residues.

This chain joins TRBV7-2 and TRBJ1-6; D is perhaps TRBD1 (6 bases). Trimming shortened V by 5 bases and J by 1 base, and 12 bases separated the two germline ends. Looked up from germline, CDR1 is SGHTA and CDR2 is FQGNSA. The CDR3 is made up of 16 amino acids. The CDR3 protein is CASSLTTGSYNSPLHF. CDR3 sequence (DNA): TGTGCCAGCAGCCTAACGACAGGATCCTATAATTCACCCCTCCACTTT.

The chain has TRBV5-6 and TRBJ2-1, with 8 bases lining up with TRBD2. This CDR3 is built from 16 residues. Germline V gene lookup returns CDR1 SGHDT and CDR2 YYEEEE. V was clipped by 1 base and J by 11 bases; unmatched bases: 14. CDR3 amino acids: CASSLLASVAGGKQFF. The CDR3 DNA is TGTGCCAGCAGCTTGTTGGCCTCCGTGGCGGGGGGTAAGCAGTTCTTC.

This CDR3 is CASSPGQGGRWYF. Here the CDR3 DNA reads TGTGCCAGCAGTCCGGGACAGGGGGGCCGATGGTACTTC. V usage is TRBV28 and J usage is TRBJ2-7; 11 positions agree with TRBD1. CDR1 MDHEN and CDR2 SYDVKM come from the germline V gene. The CDR3 spans 13 residues. Unmatched junction bases numbered 9, after V lost 5 bases and J lost 12 bases.